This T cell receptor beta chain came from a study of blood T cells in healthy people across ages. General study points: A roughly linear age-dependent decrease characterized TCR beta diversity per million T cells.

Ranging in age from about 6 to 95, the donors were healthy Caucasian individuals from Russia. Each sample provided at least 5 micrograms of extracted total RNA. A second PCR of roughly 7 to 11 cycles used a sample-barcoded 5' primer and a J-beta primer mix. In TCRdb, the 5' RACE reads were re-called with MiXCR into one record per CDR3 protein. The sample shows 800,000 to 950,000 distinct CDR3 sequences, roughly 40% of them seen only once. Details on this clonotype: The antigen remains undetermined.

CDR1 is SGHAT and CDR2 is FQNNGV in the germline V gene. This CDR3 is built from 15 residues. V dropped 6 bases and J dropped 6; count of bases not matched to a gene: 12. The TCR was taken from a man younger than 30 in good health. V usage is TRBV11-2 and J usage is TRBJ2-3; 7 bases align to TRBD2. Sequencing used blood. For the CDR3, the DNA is TGTGCCAGCAGTTCGGAAGCCGGACTAGGTGATACGCAGTATTTT. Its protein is CASSSEAGLGDTQYF.